These 26 T cell receptor beta chains originate from one sample sequenced in a study of T cell clonality in common variable immunodeficiency. Findings of the study overall: Fewer deletions and N-nucleotide insertions were reportedly seen in common variable immunodeficiency TCR beta sequences.

Some clones are missing from TCRdb's copy, which holds only in-frame ones; the method was immunoSEQ multiplex PCR. The table lists over 30,000 clones, with no singletons. These TCRs' antigens remain unknown. Sequences were obtained from peripheral blood mononuclear cells. The receptors shown here come from a human donor with common variable immunodeficiency.

The sample holds a few counts of this clone. Read coverage stops 3 residues before the CDR3 terminus; the germline J gene supplies the remainder. Other DNA sequences in this specimen translate into the identical CDR3. V and J are TRBV2 and TRBJ2-7; 7 bases map to TRBD1. With 4 bases clipped from V and 4 bases from J, the junction kept 4 bases outside the gene matches. The CDR3 length is 13 residues. Germline lookup yields CDR1 SNHLY and CDR2 FYNNEI. The CDR3: CASSAGQLYEQYF. CDR3 DNA, as far as it was read: TGTGCCAGCAGTGCGGGACAGCTGTACGAG.

Concerning this clone itself: The read ends 3 residues shy of where the CDR3 ends; the end is completed using the germline J gene. The rearrangement joins TRBV19 to TRBJ2-3, with 14 bases lining up with TRBD2. Germline V lookup: CDR1 LNHDA, CDR2 SQIVND (reference sequence). V dropped 0 bases and J dropped 4; count of bases not matched to a gene: 0. The CDR3 loop spans 16 amino acids. CDR3 DNA (partial): TGTGCCAGTAGTATAGAGACTAGCGGGGGGGCAGATACG. It encodes CASSIETSGGADT. The entire CDR3 reads CASSIETSGGADTQYF.

Details on this clone: The read ends 3 residues shy of where the CDR3 ends; the end is completed using the germline J gene. The J gene is TRBJ2-1, the V gene TRBV18; TRBD2 aligns across 9 bases. This CDR3 is 17 amino acids long. Germline values: CDR1 KGHSH, CDR2 LQKENI. V trimming: 3 bases; J trimming: 3 bases; junction bases outside the gene matches: 9. The CDR3 DNA, read in part, is TGTGCCAGCTCACCTTTGGTAGCGGGGGCGATCTACAATGAG. The encoded protein is CASSPLVAGAIYNE. Given in full, the CDR3 is CASSPLVAGAIYNEQFF.

A few counts support this clone. Sequencing ends 3 residues short of the CDR3 end; the germline J gene provides the rest. J is TRBJ2-3 and V is TRBV2; 7 bases map to TRBD1. Trimming removed 7 bases from V and 0 bases from J; junction bases left unmatched: 4. The length of the CDR3 is 14 residues. Germline loops: CDR1 SNHLY, CDR2 FYNNEI. The CDR3 is CASNGQASTDTQYF. CDR3 DNA, as far as it was read: TGTGCCAGCAACGGACAGGCTAGCACAGATACG. Based on the CDR3 plus reference TRBV2 and TRBJ2-3, the full variable domain is EPEVTQTPSHQVTQMGQEVILRCVPISNHLYFYWYRQILGQKVEFLVSFYNNEISEKSEIFDDQFSVERPDGSNFTLKIRSTKLEDSAMYFCASNGQASTDTQYFGPGTRLTVL.

On this clone: The read ends 3 residues before the CDR3 terminus; that terminus is restored from the germline J gene. The chain is built from TRBV19 and TRBJ2-1; 8 nucleotides match TRBD2. V dropped 1 base and J dropped 8; count of bases not matched to a gene: 10. The CDR3 contains 16 residues. Germline-derived CDR1 and CDR2 are LNHDA and SQIVND (reference sequence). CDR3 bases read: TGTGCCAGTAGTATAGGAGTCAGCGGGGGTAAGGATGAG. Amino acid sequence: CASSIGVSGGKDE. The entire CDR3 protein is CASSIGVSGGKDEQFF.

This clone was detected only a few times. The read halts 3 residues ahead of the CDR3 end, with the missing end drawn from the germline J gene. The chain uses TRBV7-8 and TRBJ2-7, with 13 bases identical to TRBD2. Germline values: CDR1 SGHVS, CDR2 FQNEAQ. The CDR3 totals 16 residues. J gave up 6 bases and V 1 base, and 6 bases lay outside the gene matches. The CDR3 loop is CASSLETSGGAREQYF. The part of the CDR3 DNA that was read is TGTGCCAGCAGCTTAGAAACTAGCGGGGGGGCTCGCGAG.

As concerns this clone: Read data end 3 residues before the CDR3 end; the end is taken from the germline J gene. The chain is built from TRBV19 and TRBJ1-5, with D perhaps matching TRBD1 (5 bases). This CDR3 spans 18 amino acids. Trimming shortened V by 1 base and J by 0 bases, and 16 bases separated the two germline ends. Germline V gives CDR1 LNHDA, CDR2 SQIVND (reference sequence). CDR3 bases read: TGTGCCAGTAGTATAGGTGGGGCAGGCGAATATAGCAATCAGCCC. Translating gives CASSIGGAGEYSNQP. The whole CDR3 protein is CASSIGGAGEYSNQPQHF.

This clone was observed many times. Coverage ceases 3 residues before the CDR3 finishes, and the germline J gene fills in the end. The rearrangement links TRBV20-1 to TRBJ2-5, with TRBD2 identical over 9 bases. The junction had 10 bases not matched to a gene; V was cut back by 0 bases and J by 5 bases. This CDR3 region has 16 residues. Germline CDR1 and CDR2: DFQATT and SNEGSKA (reference sequence). The covered CDR3 bases are TGCAGTGCTAGAGACTTCGGCGGGGGGGTCCGGGAGACC. This sequence encodes CSARDFGGGVRET. The CDR3 in its entirety is CSARDFGGGVRETQYF.

This clone was seen at least ten times. The DNA ends 3 residues before the CDR3 does, and the rest of the CDR3 is filled in from the germline J gene. This chain connects TRBV6-2 or TRBV6-3 to TRBJ1-2; no definite D call. The germline V gene has CDR1 MNHEY and CDR2 SVGEGT. The CDR3 runs to 16 residues. Trimming pared 4 bases from V and 1 base from J, leaving 16 bases between. Incomplete CDR3 DNA: TGTGCCAGCAGTTCCCCCATGAGTTCCTATAACTATGGC. Translating it yields CASSSPMSSYNYG. The entire CDR3 protein reads CASSSPMSSYNYGYTF.

The table lists this clone with a few counts. Read sequence stops 3 residues before the CDR3 end, and the germline J gene provides the missing end. This chain connects TRBV13 to TRBJ2-5; 7 positions agree with TRBD1. The CDR3 has 20 residues. V was pared by 5 bases and J by 5 bases, with 26 bases of the junction left unmatched. CDR1 is PRHDT and CDR2 is FYEKMQ in the germline V gene (reference sequence). CDR3: CASSRPRGSLPTGARETQYF. The part of the CDR3 DNA that was read is TGTGCCAGCAGCAGGCCAAGAGGATCCCTCCCCACAGGGGCGAGGGAGACC.

As concerns this clone: The read stops 3 residues short of the end of the CDR3; the missing end is completed from the germline J gene. J is TRBJ1-2 and V is TRBV7-9; 7 nucleotides agree with TRBD1. The germline V gene encodes CDR1 SEHNR and CDR2 FQNEAQ (reference sequence). There are 14 residues in the CDR3. The CDR3 reads CASSSGQALYGYTF. Partial CDR3 DNA: TGTGCCAGCAGCTCCGGACAGGCCCTATACGGC.

Points on this clone: The CDR3 end lies 3 residues beyond the end of the read and is filled in from the germline J gene. This chain connects TRBV7-8 to TRBJ2-5, with 7 bases matching TRBD2. CDR1 is SGHVS, CDR2 FQNEAQ, per germline. The junction had 7 bases not matched to a gene; V was cut back by 1 base and J by 2 bases. The CDR3 consists of 16 residues. The CDR3 region is CASSLVGGGGQETQYF. The part of the CDR3 DNA that was read is TGTGCCAGCAGCTTAGTGGGGGGGGGTGGGCAAGAGACC.

The table lists this clone with a few counts. It differs at one base from a far larger clone, so likely a read error. The DNA ends 3 residues before the CDR3 does, and the rest of the CDR3 is filled in from the germline J gene. The J gene is TRBJ2-7, the V gene TRBV7-2; unclear D gene. V dropped 6 bases and J dropped 6 bases, with 18 bases sitting between them. This CDR3 spans 14 amino acids. Germline V gene data show CDR1 as SGHTA and CDR2 as FQGNSA. The CDR3 DNA, read in part, is TGTGCCAGCAGACCTACTCAGGAGAGTGGCGAG. Residues: CASRPTQESGE. The entire CDR3 is CASRPTQESGEQYF.

This clone came up a few times. CDR3 residues: CAWSKTGYNSPLHF. The DNA read from the CDR3 is TGTGCCTGGAGTAAAACAGGCTATAATTCACCC. The chain is built from TRBV30 and TRBJ1-6, with D possibly matching TRBD1 (5 bases). The CDR3 goes on 3 residues after the read ends, and that part is filled in from the germline J gene. Germline lookup yields CDR1 GTSNPN and CDR2 SVGIG (reference sequence). The CDR3 is made up of 14 amino acids. Trimming removed 2 bases from V and 3 bases from J, with 8 bases in between.

This clone came up many times. The read terminates 3 residues before the CDR3 end, so the remaining end is supplied by the germline J gene. The J gene is TRBJ1-1, the V gene TRBV5-5, with TRBD1 as a possible D gene (5 bases). V lost 3 bases and J lost 3, with 9 bases in between. The CDR3 loop spans 13 amino acids. CDR1 and CDR2 from the germline V gene are SGHKS and YYEKEE (reference sequence). The DNA read from the CDR3 is TGTGCCAGCAGCTCGTGGGGGGACACTGAA. Translating it yields CASSSWGDTE. The whole CDR3 is CASSSWGDTEAFF.

This clone has more than one count but fewer than ten. The read ends 3 residues shy of where the CDR3 ends; the end is completed using the germline J gene. The rearrangement joins TRBV7-2 to TRBJ1-2, with 7 positions matching TRBD1. The CDR3 contains 14 residues. The V gene end was trimmed by 5 bases and the J gene end by 2 bases; junction bases not matched to a gene: 5. From germline, CDR1 is SGHTA and CDR2 FQGNSA. The CDR3 bases that were read are TGTGCCAGCAGCCCCGAGACAGGGAACTATGGC. It translates to CASSPETGNYG. The whole CDR3 region reads CASSPETGNYGYTF.

This clone showed up many times. The CDR3 end is not reached by the read, which stops 3 residues before it; the germline J gene fills it in. The chain is built from TRBV20-1 and TRBJ2-7; D call uncertain. V lost 1 base and J 2 bases, leaving 9 bases between the germline ends. Germline lookup yields CDR1 DFQATT and CDR2 SNEGSKA (reference sequence). There are 13 residues in the CDR3. Partial CDR3 DNA: TGCAGTGCTAGAGCCCAGGCCCCCTACGAG. Its translation is CSARAQAPYE. The entire CDR3 protein is CSARAQAPYEQYF.

There are a few counts of this clone. The CDR3 goes on 3 residues after the read ends, and that part is filled in from the germline J gene. V gene TRBV5-1 combines with J gene TRBJ2-3, with TRBD2 matching over 8 bases. Trimming removed 0 bases from V and 2 bases from J; junction bases left unmatched: 11. There are 18 residues in the CDR3. Germline V CDR1 and CDR2: SGHRS, YFSETQ. The CDR3 loop reads CASSLGSGGGSNTDTQYF. CDR3 bases read: TGCGCCAGCAGCTTGGGGTCGGGCGGGGGGTCAAACACAGATACG.

About this clone itself: Sequencing ends 3 residues short of the CDR3 end; the germline J gene provides the rest. The chain uses TRBV7-2 and TRBJ2-3; D is ambiguous. CDR1 SGHTA and CDR2 FQGNSA come from the germline V gene. The CDR3 contains 13 residues. V lost 1 base, J lost 5 bases, and 7 bases lay in between. CDR3 DNA, as far as it was read: TGTGCCAGCAGCTTAGACTTTATAGATACG. Translation gives CASSLDFIDT. The complete CDR3 sequence is CASSLDFIDTQYF.

This clone was recorded many times. The read stops 3 residues short of the end of the CDR3; the missing end is completed from the germline J gene. The chain links TRBV19 to TRBJ2-3, with 7 bases matching TRBD2. This CDR3 has 15 amino acids. J lost 1 base, V lost 8 bases, and 9 bases had no gene match. Germline loops: CDR1 LNHDA, CDR2 SQIVND (reference sequence). CDR3 bases read: TGTGCCAGTTCACTGGGAGGGACTCGCACAGATACG. Its protein is CASSLGGTRTDT. In full, the CDR3 reads CASSLGGTRTDTQYF.

Comments on this clone: The DNA ends 3 residues before the CDR3 does, and the rest of the CDR3 is filled in from the germline J gene. The chain is built from TRBV30 and TRBJ1-1, with D tentatively TRBD1 (5 bases). V shed 2 bases and J shed 5 bases, with 21 bases lying between them. This CDR3 region has 16 residues. Per germline, CDR1 GTSNPN and CDR2 SVGIG (reference sequence). CDR3 loop: CAWSQPRGRGETEAFF. The CDR3 bases that were read are TGTGCCTGGAGTCAACCGCGGGGGAGGGGAGAGACTGAA. Using reference TRBV30 and TRBJ1-1 for the parts outside the CDR3, the full variable domain is SQTIHQWPATLVQPVGSPLSLECTVEGTSNPNLYWYRQAAGRGLQLLFYSVGIGQISSEVPQNLSASRPQDRQFILSSKKLLLSDSGFYLCAWSQPRGRGETEAFFGQGTRLTVV.

This clone was detected a few times. The CDR3 is cut off 3 residues early in the read; its end comes from the germline J gene. The rearrangement links TRBV20-1 to TRBJ2-7; tentative D call: TRBD1 (6 bases). Germline lookup yields CDR1 DFQATT and CDR2 SNEGSKA (reference sequence). The CDR3 spans 11 residues. Trimming shortened V by 8 bases and J by 3 bases, and 11 bases separated the two germline ends. The CDR3 here is CSLGQLYEQYF. Partial CDR3 DNA: TGCAGTCTCGGACAGCTCTACGAG.

Only a few counts were recorded for this clone. The read ends 3 residues early relative to the CDR3; the germline J gene fills the gap. The V gene is TRBV5-5, the J gene TRBJ2-7, with TRBD2 matching over 7 bases. J gave up 3 bases and V 0 bases, and 6 bases lay outside the gene matches. CDR1 SGHKS and CDR2 YYEKEE come from the germline V gene (reference sequence). The CDR3 extends over 15 amino acids. CDR3 loop: CASSLALGGGYEQYF. The covered CDR3 bases are TGTGCCAGCAGCTTGGCCTTGGGGGGGGGCTACGAG.

Worth noting for this clone: The CDR3 end lies 3 residues beyond the end of the read and is filled in from the germline J gene. The J gene is TRBJ1-2, the V gene TRBV30; D remains ambiguous. In germline, CDR1 is GTSNPN, CDR2 SVGIG (reference sequence). The CDR3 contains 12 residues. Trimming removed 1 base at V and 5 bases at J, with 8 bases between. Incomplete CDR3 DNA: TGTGCCTGGAGTGCCGGACTATATGGC. Translation gives CAWSAGLYG. In full, the CDR3 is CAWSAGLYGYTF.

Details on this clone: Coverage ceases 3 residues before the CDR3 finishes, and the germline J gene fills in the end. The chain uses TRBV20-1 and TRBJ2-5; D unresolved. Germline loops: CDR1 DFQATT, CDR2 SNEGSKA (reference sequence). This CDR3 is built from 14 residues. V lost 6 bases and J lost 1, with 15 bases in between. Here the CDR3 reads CSAPLGPSQETQYF. The CDR3 bases that were read are TGCAGTGCCCCTCTTGGGCCAAGCCAAGAGACC.

Many counts were recorded for this clone. Read coverage stops 3 residues before the CDR3 terminus; the germline J gene supplies the remainder. This chain uses TRBV20-1 with TRBJ2-5; 9 bases agree with TRBD2. Germline V gene data show CDR1 as DFQATT and CDR2 as SNEGSKA (reference sequence). This CDR3 comprises 15 residues. V was pared by 3 bases and J by 0 bases, with 5 bases of the junction left unmatched. The part of the CDR3 DNA that was read is TGCAGTGCTAGTCAGTCTAGCGGGAACCAAGAGACC. It specifies CSASQSSGNQET. The entire CDR3 sequence reads CSASQSSGNQETQYF.